Below are 10 T cell receptor beta chains sequenced from a single sample in a study of blood T cell repertoires in COVID-19 (dated by TCRdb to 2020 to 2022). Library generation was performed with the immunoSEQ multiplex PCR assay. As stored in TCRdb, this immuneACCESS dataset retains in-frame rearrangements with V and J assigned. A fraction of the clones does not appear; measured against another copy, unresolved V genes explain less than half of the discrepancy, and the remainder lacks a known reason. The sample table lists about 300,000 clones, just under 90% of them with a count of one. Less than 3% of the sample is held by the ten biggest clonotypes. Specimen: PBMCs or T cells enriched from blood (not recorded which). The receptor set was obtained from a woman between 45 and 65 years old who had been exposed to COVID-19.

This rearrangement joins TRBV30 to TRBJ1-6; D is unresolved. The CDR3 covers 15 residues. Germline-derived CDR1 and CDR2 are GTSNPN and SVGIG (reference sequence). Trimming left V 4 bases short and J 0 bases short, with 10 bases between. The CDR3 sequence is CAWNRGSSYNSPLHF. CDR3 bases: TGTGCCTGGAATCGTGGGAGCTCCTATAATTCACCCCTCCACTTT.

The gene calls are TRBV7-9 and TRBJ1-6, with D possibly TRBD1 on 6 matching bases. The V end lost 5 bases, the J end lost 7 bases, and 12 bases lay between the germline ends. Germline CDR1 is SEHNR and CDR2 is FQNEAQ (reference sequence). The CDR3 contains 14 residues. In nucleotides, the CDR3 is TGTGCCAGCAGCCCCACAGGGATCAATTCACCCCTCCACTTT. It translates to CASSPTGINSPLHF.

The chain joins TRBV2 to TRBJ1-2; D may be TRBD1 (5 bases). Germline loops: CDR1 SNHLY, CDR2 FYNNEI. The CDR3 runs to 13 residues. Trimming removed 7 bases from V and 8 bases from J, with 17 bases in between. The CDR3 DNA sequence: TGTGCCAGCACCTCAGGGCAGGGACTAGGCTACACCTTC. This translates into CASTSGQGLGYTF.

This clone was seen a few times. The rearrangement joins TRBV28 to TRBJ1-5, with D hard to call. V lost 2 bases and J 2 bases, leaving 13 bases between the germline ends. Germline V CDR1 and CDR2: MDHEN, SYDVKM. The CDR3 runs to 16 residues. This CDR3 is CASSLLGSMGNQPQHF. CDR3 coding DNA: TGTGCCAGCAGTTTACTGGGCAGTATGGGCAATCAGCCCCAGCATTTT.

A single count supports this clone. The chain recombines TRBV11-2 with TRBJ2-6; tentatively, D is TRBD2 (5 bases). The V end lost 2 bases, the J end lost 2 bases, and 7 bases lay between the germline ends. This CDR3 is built from 15 residues. From germline, CDR1 is SGHAT and CDR2 FQNNGV. CDR3 sequence reads: CASSLMGAGANVLTF. Written as DNA, the CDR3 is TGTGCCAGCAGCTTAATGGGAGCTGGGGCCAACGTCCTGACTTTC.

The sample holds a few counts of this clone. The chain links TRBV19 to TRBJ2-1, with TRBD2 matching 7 bases. CDR3 length equals 15 residues. V shed 3 bases, J shed 5 bases, and the junction held 7 bases outside the gene matches. Germline V CDR1 and CDR2: LNHDA, SQIVND (reference sequence). The CDR3, as DNA: TGTGCCAGTAGTATCTTCAGCGGGGACCACAATGAGCAGTTCTTC. It codes for CASSIFSGDHNEQFF.

The chain combines TRBV27 with TRBJ2-2; 7 nucleotides match TRBD1. J gave up 0 bases and V 1 base, and 2 bases lay outside the gene matches. CDR1 is MNHEY and CDR2 is SMNVEV in the germline V gene (reference sequence). CDR3 length equals 16 residues. Here the CDR3 reads CASSLYGTANTGELFF. The CDR3 DNA follows: TGTGCCAGCAGTTTATATGGGACAGCGAACACCGGGGAGCTGTTTTTT.

This chain links TRBV7-8 with TRBJ2-7; perhaps TRBD1 as D (6 bases). Per germline, CDR1 SGHVS and CDR2 FQNEAQ. The CDR3 spans 14 residues. With 8 bases removed from V and 7 bases from J, the gap between germline ends came to 21 bases. CDR3 DNA: TGTGCCAGCCGCAATACAGGGTTTGGATTAGAGCAGTACTTC. Encoded protein: CASRNTGFGLEQYF.

The chain recombines TRBV6-1 with TRBJ1-1; 7 positions match TRBD1. There are 14 residues in the CDR3. Losses at the gene ends were 3 bases for V and 7 bases for J; bases not matched to a gene: 8. CDR1 is MNHNS and CDR2 is SASEGT in the germline V gene. The CDR3 is CASSEQGVVGEAFF. The CDR3 DNA reads as TGTGCCAGCAGTGAGCAGGGGGTTGTCGGTGAAGCTTTCTTT.

In its sample, this clone was seen a few times. The chain uses TRBV19 and TRBJ2-2; TRBD1 aligns across 8 bases. V trimming: 3 bases; J trimming: 3 bases; junction bases outside the gene matches: 6. From germline, CDR1 is LNHDA and CDR2 SQIVND (reference sequence). The CDR3 spans 16 residues. As DNA, the CDR3 is TGTGCCAGTAGTATTAGAGGACAGGGATACACCGGGGAGCTGTTTTTT. Its protein product is CASSIRGQGYTGELFF.